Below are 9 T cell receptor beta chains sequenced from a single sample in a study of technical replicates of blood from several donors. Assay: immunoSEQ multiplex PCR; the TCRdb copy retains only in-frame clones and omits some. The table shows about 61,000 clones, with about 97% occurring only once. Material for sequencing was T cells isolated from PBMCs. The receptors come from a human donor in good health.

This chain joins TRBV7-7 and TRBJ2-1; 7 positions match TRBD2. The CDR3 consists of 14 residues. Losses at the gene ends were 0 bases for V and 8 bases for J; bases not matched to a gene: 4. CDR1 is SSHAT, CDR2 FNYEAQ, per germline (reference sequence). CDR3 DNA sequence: TGTGCCAGCAGCTTAGCGGGAGGGCACCATGAGCAGTTCTTC. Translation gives CASSLAGGHHEQFF.

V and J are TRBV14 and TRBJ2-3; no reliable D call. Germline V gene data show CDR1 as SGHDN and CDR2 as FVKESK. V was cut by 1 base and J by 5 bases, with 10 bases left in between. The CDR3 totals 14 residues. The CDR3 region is CASSQAQVQDTQYF. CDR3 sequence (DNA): TGTGCCAGCAGCCAAGCGCAGGTCCAAGATACGCAGTATTTT.

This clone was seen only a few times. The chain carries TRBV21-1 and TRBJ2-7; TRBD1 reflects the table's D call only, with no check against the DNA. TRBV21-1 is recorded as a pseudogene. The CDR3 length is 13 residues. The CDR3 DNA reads TGTGCCAGCAGCGTCAGGGGTAGGGACGAGCAGTACTTC. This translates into CASSVRGRDEQYF.

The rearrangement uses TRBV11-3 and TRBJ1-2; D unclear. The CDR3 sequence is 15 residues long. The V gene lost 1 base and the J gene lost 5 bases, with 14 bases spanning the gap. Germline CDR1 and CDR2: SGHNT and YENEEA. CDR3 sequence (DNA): TGTGCCAGCAGCTTAGCTGGAGGGCAGGATTATGGCTACACCTTC. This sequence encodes CASSLAGGQDYGYTF.

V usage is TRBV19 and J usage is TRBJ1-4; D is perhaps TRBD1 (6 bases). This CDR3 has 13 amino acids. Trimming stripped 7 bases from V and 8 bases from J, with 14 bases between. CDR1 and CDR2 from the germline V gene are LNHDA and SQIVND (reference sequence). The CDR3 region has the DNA TGTGCCAGTACCTTGGGGGGGCTAGAAAAACTGTTTTTT. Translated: CASTLGGLEKLFF.

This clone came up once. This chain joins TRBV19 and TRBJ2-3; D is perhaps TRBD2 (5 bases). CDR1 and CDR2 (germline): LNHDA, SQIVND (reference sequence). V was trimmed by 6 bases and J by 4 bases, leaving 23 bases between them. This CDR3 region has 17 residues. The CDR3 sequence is CASSPLEAVHSPDTQYF. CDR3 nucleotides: TGTGCCAGTAGCCCACTGGAGGCGGTCCATAGCCCAGATACGCAGTATTTT.

CDR3 in amino acids: CASSQKPGGAYGYTF. DNA for the CDR3: TGTGCCAGCAGCCAAAAGCCCGGCGGTGCCTATGGCTACACCTTC. The chain recombines TRBV27 with TRBJ1-2; no clear D gene. Germline loops: CDR1 MNHEY, CDR2 SMNVEV (reference sequence). The CDR3 is made up of 15 amino acids. V was cut by 6 bases and J by 4 bases, with 18 bases left in between.

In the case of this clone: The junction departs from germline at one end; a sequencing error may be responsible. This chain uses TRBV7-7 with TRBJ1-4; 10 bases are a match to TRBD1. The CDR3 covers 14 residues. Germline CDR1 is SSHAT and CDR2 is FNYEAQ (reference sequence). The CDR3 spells CASSLGTGDEKLFF. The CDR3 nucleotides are TGTGCTAGCAGCTTAGGGACAGGGGATGAAAAACTGTTTTTT.

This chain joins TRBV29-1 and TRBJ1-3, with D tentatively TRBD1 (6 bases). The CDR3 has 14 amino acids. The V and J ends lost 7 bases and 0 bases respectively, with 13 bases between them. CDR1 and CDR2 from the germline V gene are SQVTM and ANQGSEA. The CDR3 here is CSAQQGYSGNTIYF. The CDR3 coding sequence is TGCAGCGCCCAACAGGGATACTCTGGAAACACCATATATTTT.